The present T cell receptor beta chain was sequenced within a study of cytomegalovirus exposure and HLA in healthy donors. Broader study findings: The study listed approximately 170 cytomegalovirus-associated TCR beta chains. An observed cluster of highly shared sequence variants was recorded as a likely sequencing artifact.

Researchers ran the PCR with 60 Vbeta and 13 Jbeta primers. Sequenced by immunoSEQ multiplex PCR; TCRdb stores in-frame clones only, minus some. The sample gives about 150,000 clones, 75% to 85% of which show up once; under 7.5% is in the top ten. In regard to this clone: Its antigen is not known.

The ends were cut back, 1 base at V and 6 bases at J, with 12 bases in the middle. This CDR3 comprises 14 residues. The germline CDR1 and CDR2 sequences are SGHNT and YYREEE (reference sequence). The receptor comes from a young man in good health and CMV-seropositive. V and J are TRBV5-4 and TRBJ2-3; maybe TRBD1 (7 bases). The specimen sequenced was PBMCs. The CDR3 coding sequence is TGTGCCAGCAGCTTGACAGGGGAGGCGGATACGCAGTATTTT. This sequence encodes CASSLTGEADTQYF.